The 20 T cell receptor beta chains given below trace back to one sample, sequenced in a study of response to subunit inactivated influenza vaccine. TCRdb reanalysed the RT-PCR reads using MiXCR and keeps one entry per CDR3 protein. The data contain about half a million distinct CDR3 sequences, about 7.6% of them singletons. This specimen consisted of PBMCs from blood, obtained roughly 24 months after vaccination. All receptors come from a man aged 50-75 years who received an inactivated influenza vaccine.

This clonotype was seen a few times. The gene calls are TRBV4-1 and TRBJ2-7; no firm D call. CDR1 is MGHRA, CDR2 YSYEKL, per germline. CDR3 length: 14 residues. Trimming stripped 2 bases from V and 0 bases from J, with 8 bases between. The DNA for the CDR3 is TGCGCCAGCAGCCAACTCCCATCCTCCTACGAGCAGTACTTC. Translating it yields CASSQLPSSYEQYF.

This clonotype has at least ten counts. The CDR3: CASSATGKLFF. As DNA, the CDR3 is TGTGCCAGCAGTGCTACAGGAAAACTGTTTTTT. The rearrangement uses TRBV2 and TRBJ1-4, with D possibly matching TRBD1 (5 bases). The CDR3 spans 11 residues. In germline, CDR1 is SNHLY, CDR2 FYNNEI. Trimming left V 4 bases short and J 10 bases short, with 7 bases between.

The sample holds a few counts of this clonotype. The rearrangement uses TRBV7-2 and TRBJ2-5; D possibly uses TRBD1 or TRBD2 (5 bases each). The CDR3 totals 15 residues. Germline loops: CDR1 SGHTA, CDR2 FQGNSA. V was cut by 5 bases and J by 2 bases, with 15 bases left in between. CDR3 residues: CASSQAGTRQETQYF. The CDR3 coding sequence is TGTGCCAGCAGCCAGGCCGGGACGAGGCAAGAGACCCAGTACTTC.

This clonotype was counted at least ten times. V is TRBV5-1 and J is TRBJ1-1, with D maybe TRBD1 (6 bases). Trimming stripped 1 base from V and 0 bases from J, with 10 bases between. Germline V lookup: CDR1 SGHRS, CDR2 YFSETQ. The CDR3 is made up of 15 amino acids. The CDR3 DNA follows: TGCGCCAGCAGCTTGACAACAGGGATGAACACTGAAGCTTTCTTT. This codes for CASSLTTGMNTEAFF. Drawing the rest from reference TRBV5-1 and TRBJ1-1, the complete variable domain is KAGVTQTPRYLIKTRGQQVTLSCSPISGHRSVSWYQQTPGQGLQFLFEYFSETQRNKGNFPGRFSGRQFSNSRSEMNVSTLELGDSALYLCASSLTTGMNTEAFFGQGTRLTVV.

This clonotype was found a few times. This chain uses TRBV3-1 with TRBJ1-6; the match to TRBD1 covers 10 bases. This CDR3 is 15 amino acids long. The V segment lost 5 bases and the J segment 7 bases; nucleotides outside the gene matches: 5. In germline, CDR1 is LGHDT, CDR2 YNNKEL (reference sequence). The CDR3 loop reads CASSLMTGGNSPLHF. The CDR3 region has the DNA TGTGCCAGCAGCTTAATGACAGGGGGCAATTCACCCCTCCACTTT.

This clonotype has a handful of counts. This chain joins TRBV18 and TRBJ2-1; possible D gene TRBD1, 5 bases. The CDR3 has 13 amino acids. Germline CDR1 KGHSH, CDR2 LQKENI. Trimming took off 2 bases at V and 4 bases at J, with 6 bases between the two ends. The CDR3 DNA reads TGTGCCAGCTCACCAAGACAGTACAATGAGCAGTTCTTC. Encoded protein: CASSPRQYNEQFF.

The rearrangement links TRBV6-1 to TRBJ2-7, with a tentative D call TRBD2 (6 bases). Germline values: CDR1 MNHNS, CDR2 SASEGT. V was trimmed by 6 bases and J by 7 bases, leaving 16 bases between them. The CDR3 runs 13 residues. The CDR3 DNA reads TGTGCCAGCAGCATGAGGCGTGCGGGAGAGCAGTACTTC. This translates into CASSMRRAGEQYF.

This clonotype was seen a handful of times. CDR3 sequence (DNA): TGTGCCAGCAGCTTGGTGGTATCGGGGGCCGAGACCCAGTACTTC. Amino acid sequence: CASSLVVSGAETQYF. The chain joins TRBV5-6 to TRBJ2-5; D may correspond to TRBD1 or TRBD2 (6 bases each). Germline CDR1 is SGHDT and CDR2 is YYEEEE. Trimming stripped 0 bases from V and 5 bases from J, with 14 bases between. CDR3 length: 15 amino acids.

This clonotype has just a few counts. CDR3 protein: CASSLFGVTITGELFF. In nucleotides, the CDR3 is TGTGCCAGCAGCTTATTTGGGGTGACCATTACCGGGGAGCTGTTTTTT. This chain uses TRBV7-8 with TRBJ2-2; D gene unclear. Germline values: CDR1 SGHVS, CDR2 FQNEAQ. The ends were cut back, 2 bases at V and 5 bases at J, with 15 bases in the middle. This CDR3 is built from 16 residues.

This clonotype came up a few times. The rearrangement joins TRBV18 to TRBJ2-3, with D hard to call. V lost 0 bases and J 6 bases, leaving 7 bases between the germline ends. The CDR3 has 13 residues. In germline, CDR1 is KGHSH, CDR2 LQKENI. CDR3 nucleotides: TGTGCCAGCTCACCACCATTTATGGATACGCAGTATTTT. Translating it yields CASSPPFMDTQYF. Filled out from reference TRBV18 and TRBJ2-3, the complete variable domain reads NAGVMQNPRHLVRRRGQEARLRCSPMKGHSHVYWYRQLPEEGLKFMVYLQKENIIDESGMPKERFSAEFPKEGPSILRIQQVVRGDSAAYFCASSPPFMDTQYFGPGTRLTVL.

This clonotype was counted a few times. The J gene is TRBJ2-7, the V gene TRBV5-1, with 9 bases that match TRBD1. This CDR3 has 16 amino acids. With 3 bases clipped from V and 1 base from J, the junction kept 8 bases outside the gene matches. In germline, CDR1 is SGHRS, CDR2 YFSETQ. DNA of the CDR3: TGCGCCAGCAGCTGGGGACAGGGCCTAGGGTCCTACGAGCAGTACTTC. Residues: CASSWGQGLGSYEQYF.

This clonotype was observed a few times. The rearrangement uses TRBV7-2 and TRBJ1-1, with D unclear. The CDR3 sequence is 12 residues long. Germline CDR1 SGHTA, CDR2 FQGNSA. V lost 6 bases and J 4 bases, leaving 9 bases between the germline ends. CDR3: CASRLDITEAFF. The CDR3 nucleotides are TGTGCCAGCAGACTCGACATCACTGAAGCTTTCTTT.

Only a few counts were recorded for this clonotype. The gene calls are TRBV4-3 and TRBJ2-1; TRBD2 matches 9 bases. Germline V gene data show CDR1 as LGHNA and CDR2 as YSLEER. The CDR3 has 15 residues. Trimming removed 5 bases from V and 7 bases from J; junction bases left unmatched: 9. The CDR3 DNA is TGCGCCAGCAGCTTAATAGCGGGAGCCCATAATGAGCAGTTCTTC. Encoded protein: CASSLIAGAHNEQFF.

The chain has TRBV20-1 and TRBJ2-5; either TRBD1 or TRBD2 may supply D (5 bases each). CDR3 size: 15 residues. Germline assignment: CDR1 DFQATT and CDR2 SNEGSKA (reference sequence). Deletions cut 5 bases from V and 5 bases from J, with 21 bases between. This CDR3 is CSAPKPRVAWETQYF. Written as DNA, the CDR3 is TGCAGTGCTCCCAAGCCCAGGGTAGCGTGGGAGACCCAGTACTTC.

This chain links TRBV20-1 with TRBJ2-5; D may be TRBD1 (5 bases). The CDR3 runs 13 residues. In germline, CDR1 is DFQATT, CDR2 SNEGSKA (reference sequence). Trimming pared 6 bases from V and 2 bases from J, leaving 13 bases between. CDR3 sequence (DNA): TGCAGTGCGACGGACAACGGTCAAGAGACCCAGTACTTC. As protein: CSATDNGQETQYF.

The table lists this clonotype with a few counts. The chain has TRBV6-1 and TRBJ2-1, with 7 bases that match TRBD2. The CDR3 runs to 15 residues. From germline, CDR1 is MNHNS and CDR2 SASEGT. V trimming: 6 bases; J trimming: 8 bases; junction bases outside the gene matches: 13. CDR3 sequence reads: CASRETWEGSYEQFF. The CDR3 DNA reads TGTGCCAGCAGGGAGACGTGGGAGGGATCATATGAGCAGTTCTTC.

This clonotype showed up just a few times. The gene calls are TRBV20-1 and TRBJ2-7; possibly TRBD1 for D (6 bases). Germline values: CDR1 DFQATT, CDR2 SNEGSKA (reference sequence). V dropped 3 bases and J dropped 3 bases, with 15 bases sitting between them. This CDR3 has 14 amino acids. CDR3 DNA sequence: TGCAGTGCTAGGGTGACAGGTTCTTACTACGAGCAGTACTTC. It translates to CSARVTGSYYEQYF.

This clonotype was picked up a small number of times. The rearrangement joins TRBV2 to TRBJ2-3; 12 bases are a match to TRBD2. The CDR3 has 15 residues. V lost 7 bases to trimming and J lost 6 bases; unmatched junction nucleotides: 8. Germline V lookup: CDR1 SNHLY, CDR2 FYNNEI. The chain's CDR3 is CASKGRTSGGDTQYF. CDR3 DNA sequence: TGTGCCAGCAAGGGCAGAACTAGCGGGGGGGATACGCAGTATTTT.

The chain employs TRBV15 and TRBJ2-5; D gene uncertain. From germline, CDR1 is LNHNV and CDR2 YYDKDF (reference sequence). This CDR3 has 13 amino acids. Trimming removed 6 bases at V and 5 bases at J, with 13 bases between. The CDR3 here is CATSDWLRETQYF. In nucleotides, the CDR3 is TGTGCCACCAGTGATTGGTTGCGGGAGACCCAGTACTTC. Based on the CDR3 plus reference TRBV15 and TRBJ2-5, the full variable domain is DAMVIQNPRYQVTQFGKPVTLSCSQTLNHNVMYWYQQKSSQAPKLLFHYYDKDFNNEADTPDNFQSRRPNTSFCFLDIRSPGLGDTAMYLCATSDWLRETQYFGPGTRLLVL.

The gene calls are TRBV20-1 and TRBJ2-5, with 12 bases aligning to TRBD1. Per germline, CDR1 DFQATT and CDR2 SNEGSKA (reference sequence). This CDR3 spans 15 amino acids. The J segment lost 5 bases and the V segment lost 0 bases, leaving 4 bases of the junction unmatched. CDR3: CSARDGTGGAETQYF. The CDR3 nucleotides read TGCAGTGCTAGAGACGGGACAGGGGGCGCGGAGACCCAGTACTTC.